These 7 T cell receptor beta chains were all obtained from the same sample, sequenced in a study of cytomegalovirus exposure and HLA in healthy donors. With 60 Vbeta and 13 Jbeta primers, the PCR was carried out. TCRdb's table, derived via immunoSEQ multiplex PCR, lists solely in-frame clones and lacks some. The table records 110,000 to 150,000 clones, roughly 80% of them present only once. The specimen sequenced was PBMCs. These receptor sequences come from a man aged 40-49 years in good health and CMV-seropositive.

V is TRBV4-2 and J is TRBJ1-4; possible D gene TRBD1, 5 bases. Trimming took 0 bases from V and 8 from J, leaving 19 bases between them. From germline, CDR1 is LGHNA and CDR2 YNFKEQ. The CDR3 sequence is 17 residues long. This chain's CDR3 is CASSQDFDSPQREKLFF. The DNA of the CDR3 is TGTGCCAGCAGCCAAGATTTCGACAGCCCTCAACGGGAAAAACTGTTTTTT.

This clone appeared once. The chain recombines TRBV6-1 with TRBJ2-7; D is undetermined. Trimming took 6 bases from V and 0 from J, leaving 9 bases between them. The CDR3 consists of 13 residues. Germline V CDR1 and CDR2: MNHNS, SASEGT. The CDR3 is CASSALPSYEQYF. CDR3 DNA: TGTGCCAGCAGCGCGCTCCCCTCCTACGAGCAGTACTTC.

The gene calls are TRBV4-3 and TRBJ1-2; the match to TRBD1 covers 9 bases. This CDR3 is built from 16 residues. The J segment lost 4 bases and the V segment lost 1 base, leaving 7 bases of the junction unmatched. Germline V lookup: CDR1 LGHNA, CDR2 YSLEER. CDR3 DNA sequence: TGCGCCAGCAGCCAAGGGTACAGGGGGCGACTCTATGGCTACACCTTC. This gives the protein CASSQGYRGRLYGYTF.

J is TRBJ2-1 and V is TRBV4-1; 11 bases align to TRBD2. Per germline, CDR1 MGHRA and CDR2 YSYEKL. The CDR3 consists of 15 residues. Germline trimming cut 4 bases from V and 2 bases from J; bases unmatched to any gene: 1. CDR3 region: CASSPTSGAYNEQFF. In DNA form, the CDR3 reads TGCGCCAGCAGCCCGACTAGCGGGGCCTACAATGAGCAGTTCTTC.

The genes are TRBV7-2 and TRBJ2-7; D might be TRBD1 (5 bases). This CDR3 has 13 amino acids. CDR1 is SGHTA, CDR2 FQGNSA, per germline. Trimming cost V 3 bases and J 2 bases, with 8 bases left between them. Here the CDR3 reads CASSFTGTYEQYF. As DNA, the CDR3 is TGTGCCAGCAGCTTCACAGGCACCTACGAGCAGTACTTC.

The CDR3 sequence is CASSSQGSGNYGYTF. The CDR3 DNA follows: TGTGCCAGCAGTTCTCAGGGGAGTGGTAACTATGGCTACACCTTC. The chain couples TRBV28 to TRBJ1-2; maybe TRBD1 (6 bases). In germline, CDR1 is MDHEN, CDR2 SYDVKM. This CDR3 is built from 15 residues. V was shortened by 4 bases and J by 1 base, with 13 bases between the two germline ends.

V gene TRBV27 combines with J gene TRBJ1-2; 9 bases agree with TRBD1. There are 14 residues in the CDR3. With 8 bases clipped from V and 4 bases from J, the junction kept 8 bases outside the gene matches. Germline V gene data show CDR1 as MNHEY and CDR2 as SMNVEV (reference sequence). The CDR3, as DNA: TGTGCCAGCGGACCCGGGGACAGGGTCTATGGCTACACCTTC. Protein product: CASGPGDRVYGYTF.